The TCR beta chain under discussion was sequenced for a study of T cells in Graves' hyperthyroidism and ophthalmopathy. Study-level points and caveats: Median prediction lead before ophthalmopathy onset was around 7 months with the model.

Details on this clonotype: Its matching antigen is unknown.

Using RNA transcripts as the source, TCR beta CDR3 regions were amplified. Researchers ran a first-round RT-PCR on the TCR CDR3 using the HTBI primer set. TCRdb ran MiXCR on the multiplex PCR reads and lists one entry per CDR3 protein. The data hold approximately 640,000 distinct CDR3 sequences, with about 16% observed a single time. The CDR3 runs to 18 residues. Per the germline V gene, CDR1 is SGHNT and CDR2 is YENEEA. Trimming pared 4 bases from V and 3 bases from J, leaving 24 bases between. The clonotype was recovered from a woman aged 25 to 39 with Graves' hyperthyroidism. This sequence joins TRBV11-3 and TRBJ2-5; possibly TRBD1 or TRBD2 for D (5 bases each). Material: blood. The CDR3 DNA is TGTGCCAGCAGCTCCGATGCACGGGACGGCGTTGAGGAAGAGACCCAGTACTTC. The encoded protein is CASSSDARDGVEEETQYF.